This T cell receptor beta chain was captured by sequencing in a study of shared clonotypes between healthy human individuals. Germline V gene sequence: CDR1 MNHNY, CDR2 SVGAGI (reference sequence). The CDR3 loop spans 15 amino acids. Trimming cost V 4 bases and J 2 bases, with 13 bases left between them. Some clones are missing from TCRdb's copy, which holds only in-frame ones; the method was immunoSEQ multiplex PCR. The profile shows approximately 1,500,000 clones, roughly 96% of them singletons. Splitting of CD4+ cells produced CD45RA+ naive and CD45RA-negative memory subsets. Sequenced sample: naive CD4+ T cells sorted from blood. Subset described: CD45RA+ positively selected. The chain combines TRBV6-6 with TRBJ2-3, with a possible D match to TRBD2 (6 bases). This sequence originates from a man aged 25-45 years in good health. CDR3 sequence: CASSSPAGPTDTQYF. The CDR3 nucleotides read TGTGCCAGCAGTTCCCCCGCGGGGCCCACAGATACGCAGTATTTT.